This TCR beta chain is from a study of blood T cell repertoires in COVID-19. Study overall: Whether acute or convalescent, the COVID-19 samples came from the United States, Italy and Spain. From T cells, B-cell-depleted T cells, or PBMCs came the material, which was cDNA or gDNA.

CDR1 and CDR2 from the germline V gene are MNHEY and SVGAGI. V was pared by 2 bases and J by 4 bases, with 6 bases between. The CDR3 has 13 residues. Using immunoSEQ multiplex PCR, the repertoire was profiled, and TCRdb retains in-frame clones only, with some absent. The profile covers 200,000 to 250,000 clones, with about nine tenths appearing a single time and less than 3.5% taken by the ten largest. The chain couples TRBV6-5 to TRBJ1-3; tentatively, D is TRBD1 (5 bases). Sequenced: peripheral blood. This clonotype originated in a woman aged 55 to 70 with acute or convalescent COVID-19. Written as DNA, the CDR3 is TGTGCCAGCAGTTACCAGGGAGGAAACACCATATATTTT. As protein: CASSYQGGNTIYF.